The rows below give T cell receptor beta chains drawn from one sample of a study of T cell changes during pregnancy in multiple sclerosis. TCRdb keeps only in-frame clones here, not all; method: immunoSEQ multiplex PCR. The sample contains about 50,000 clones, around nine tenths of which appear only once. The material was CD4+ T cells from peripheral blood mononuclear cells, obtained in the second trimester of pregnancy. Receptor source: a female donor with multiple sclerosis, enrolled in a pregnancy study. Both conserved end residues are part of each CDR3. The D gene is left open where the match is weak. Expanded clones get a size class; other rows say once, few or many, or leave the size out.

j_call d_call v_call clone_size cdr3_nt cdr3_aa
TRBJ2-2 - TRBV11-2 - TGTGCCAGCAGACGACAGCCGAACACCGGGGAGCTGTTTTTT CASRRQPNTGELFF
TRBJ1-5 - TRBV6-1 once TGTGCCAGCAATCCTATCTCGGTTGGCAATCAGCCCCAGCATTTT CASNPISVGNQPQHF
TRBJ2-1 - TRBV6-6 - TGTGCCAGCAGTGATACAACCTACAATGAGCAGTTCTTC CASSDTTYNEQFF
TRBJ1-5 - TRBV4-1 - TGCGCCAGCAGCCATGCCGGGAACCAGCCCCAGCATTTT CASSHAGNQPQHF
TRBJ2-5 - TRBV11-2 - TGTGCCAGCAGCCGGGGGTCCCAAGAGACCCAGTACTTC CASSRGSQETQYF
TRBJ2-1 - TRBV7-9 - TGTGCCAGCAGACAGACTAGCTCCTACAATGAGCAGTTCTTC CASRQTSSYNEQFF
TRBJ2-6 - TRBV7-3 - TGTGCCAGCAGCCCCCCCTCCTTGGGCCTTGGGGCCAACGTCCTGACTTTC CASSPPSLGLGANVLTF
TRBJ2-3 TRBD2 TRBV19 - TGTGCCAGTAAGGCTAGCGGGGGCCTTCGCACAGATACGCAGTATTTT CASKASGGLRTDTQYF
TRBJ1-2 - TRBV15 - TGTGCCACCAGCAGAGACGAGGACTATGGCTACACCTTC CATSRDEDYGYTF
TRBJ2-2 - TRBV9 - TGTGCCAGCAGCGTAGATTGGCACACCGGGGAGCTGTTTTTT CASSVDWHTGELFF
TRBJ2-7 - TRBV2 - TGTGCCACCAGGTTCGGACGGAGGGACGGTCCTGTCAGCGAGCAGTACTTC CATRFGRRDGPVSEQYF
TRBJ2-7 TRBD2 TRBV6-6 - TGTGCCAGCAGTTCCCCTGCCGGGACTAGCGGGGGACACTTCTACTTC CASSSPAGTSGGHFYF
TRBJ2-3 TRBD2 TRBV2 once TGTGCCAGCAGCGAGGGACTAGCGGCAACCACAGATACGCAGTATTTT CASSEGLAATTDTQYF
TRBJ2-1 TRBD2 TRBV5-1 - TGCGCCAGCAGCGTGGGGGCTAGCGGGGGGTACAATGAGCAGTTCTTC CASSVGASGGYNEQFF
TRBJ2-3 TRBD1 TRBV5-6 - TGTGCCAGCAGAGGACAGGTCCGCACAGATACGCAGTATTTT CASRGQVRTDTQYF
TRBJ1-4 TRBD1 TRBV18 - TGTGCCAGCTCTCCAGAGACAGGGCTTGGTGAAAAACTGTTTTTT CASSPETGLGEKLFF
TRBJ2-7 - TRBV7-3 - TGTGCCAGCAGCCTTAGAGGAGGGGACGAGCAGTACTTC CASSLRGGDEQYF
TRBJ2-7 TRBD2 TRBV11-2 - TGTGCCAGCAGCTTGGACACCGGGACTAGCGGCGAGCAGTACTTC CASSLDTGTSGEQYF